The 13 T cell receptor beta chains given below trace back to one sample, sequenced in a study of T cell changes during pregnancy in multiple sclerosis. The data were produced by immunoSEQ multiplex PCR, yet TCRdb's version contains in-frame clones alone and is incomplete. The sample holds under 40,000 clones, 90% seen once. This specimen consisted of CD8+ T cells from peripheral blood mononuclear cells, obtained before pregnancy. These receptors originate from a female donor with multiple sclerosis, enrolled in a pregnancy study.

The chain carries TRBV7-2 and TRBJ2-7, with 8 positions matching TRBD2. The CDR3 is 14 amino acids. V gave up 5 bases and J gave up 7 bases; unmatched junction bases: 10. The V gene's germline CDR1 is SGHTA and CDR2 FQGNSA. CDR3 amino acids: CASSGKGLAREQYF. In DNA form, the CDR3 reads TGTGCCAGCAGCGGCAAAGGACTAGCAAGGGAGCAGTACTTC.

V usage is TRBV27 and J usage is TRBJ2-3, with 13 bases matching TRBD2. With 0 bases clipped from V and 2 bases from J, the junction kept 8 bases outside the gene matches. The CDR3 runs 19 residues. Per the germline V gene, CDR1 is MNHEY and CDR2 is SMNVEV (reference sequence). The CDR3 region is CASSLSLLAGGRITDTQYF. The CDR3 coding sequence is TGTGCCAGCAGTTTATCGCTACTAGCGGGGGGGCGGATCACAGATACGCAGTATTTT.

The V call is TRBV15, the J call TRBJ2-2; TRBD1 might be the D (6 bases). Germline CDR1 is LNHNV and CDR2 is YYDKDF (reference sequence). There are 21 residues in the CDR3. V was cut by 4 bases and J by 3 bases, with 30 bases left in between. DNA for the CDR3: TGTGCCACCAGCACCTCCAGAGAGGGACCGGGACAAAGAGTGTACACCGGGGAGCTGTTTTTT. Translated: CATSTSREGPGQRVYTGELFF.

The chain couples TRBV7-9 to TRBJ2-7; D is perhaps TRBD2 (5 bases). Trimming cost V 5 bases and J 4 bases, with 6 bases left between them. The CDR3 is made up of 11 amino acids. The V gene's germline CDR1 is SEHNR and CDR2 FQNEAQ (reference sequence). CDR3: CASSPGYEQYF. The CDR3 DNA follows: TGTGCCAGCAGCCCGGGGTACGAGCAGTACTTC.

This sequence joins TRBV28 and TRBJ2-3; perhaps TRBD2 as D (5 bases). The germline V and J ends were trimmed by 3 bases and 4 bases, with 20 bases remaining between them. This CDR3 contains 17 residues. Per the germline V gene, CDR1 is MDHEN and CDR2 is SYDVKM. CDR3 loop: CASSFQKAGWGADTQYF. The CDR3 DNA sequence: TGTGCCAGCAGTTTTCAGAAGGCGGGTTGGGGAGCAGATACGCAGTATTTT.

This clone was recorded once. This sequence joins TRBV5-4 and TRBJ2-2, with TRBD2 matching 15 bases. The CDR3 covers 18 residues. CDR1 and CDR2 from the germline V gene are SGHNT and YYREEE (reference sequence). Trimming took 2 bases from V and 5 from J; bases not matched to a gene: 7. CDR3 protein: CASSFLGTSGGSTGELFF. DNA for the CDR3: TGTGCCAGCAGCTTTCTCGGGACTAGCGGGGGGTCTACCGGGGAGCTGTTTTTT.

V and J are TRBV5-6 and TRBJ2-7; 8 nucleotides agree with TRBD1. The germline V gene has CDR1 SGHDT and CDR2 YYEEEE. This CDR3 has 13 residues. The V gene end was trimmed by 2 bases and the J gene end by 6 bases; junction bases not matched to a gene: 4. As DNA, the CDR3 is TGTGCCAGCAGCTTTCCAGGGGGCGTCGAGCAGTACTTC. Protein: CASSFPGGVEQYF.

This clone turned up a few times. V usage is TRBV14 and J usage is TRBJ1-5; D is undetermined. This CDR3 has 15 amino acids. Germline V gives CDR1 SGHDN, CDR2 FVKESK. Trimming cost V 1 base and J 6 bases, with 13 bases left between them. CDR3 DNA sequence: TGTGCCAGCAGCCAAGGGCTCATCCGTGGTCAGCCCCAGCATTTT. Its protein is CASSQGLIRGQPQHF.

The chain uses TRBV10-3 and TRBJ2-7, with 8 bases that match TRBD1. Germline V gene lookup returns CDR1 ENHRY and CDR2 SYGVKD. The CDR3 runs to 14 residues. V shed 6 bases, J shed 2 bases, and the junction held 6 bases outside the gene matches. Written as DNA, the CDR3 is TGTGCCATCAGGGAGGACAGGGCCCCCTACGAGCAGTACTTC. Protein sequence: CAIREDRAPYEQYF.

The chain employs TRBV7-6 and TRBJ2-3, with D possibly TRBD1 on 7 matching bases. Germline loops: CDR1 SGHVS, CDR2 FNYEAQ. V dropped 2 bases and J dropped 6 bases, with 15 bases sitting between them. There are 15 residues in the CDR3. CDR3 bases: TGTGCCAGCAGCTTAAGCAGGGGGGCATCGGATACGCAGTATTTT. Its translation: CASSLSRGASDTQYF.

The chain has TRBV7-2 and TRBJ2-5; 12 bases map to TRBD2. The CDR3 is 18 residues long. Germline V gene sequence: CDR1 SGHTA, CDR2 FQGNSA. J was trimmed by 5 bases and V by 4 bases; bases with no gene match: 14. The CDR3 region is CASSSWPKLAGGYETQYF. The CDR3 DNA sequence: TGTGCCAGCAGCTCCTGGCCCAAACTAGCGGGAGGATATGAGACCCAGTACTTC.

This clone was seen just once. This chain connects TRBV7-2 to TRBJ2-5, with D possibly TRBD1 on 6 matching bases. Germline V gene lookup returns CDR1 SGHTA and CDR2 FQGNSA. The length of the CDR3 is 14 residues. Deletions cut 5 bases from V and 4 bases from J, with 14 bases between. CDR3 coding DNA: TGTGCCAGCAGCCTACCCGGGACAAGAGAGACCCAGTACTTC. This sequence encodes CASSLPGTRETQYF.

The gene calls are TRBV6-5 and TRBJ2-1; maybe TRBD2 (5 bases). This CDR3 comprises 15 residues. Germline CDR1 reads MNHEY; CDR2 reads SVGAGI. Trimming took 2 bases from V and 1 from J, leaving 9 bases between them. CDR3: CASSYMGASYNEQFF. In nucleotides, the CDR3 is TGTGCCAGCAGTTACATGGGAGCTTCCTACAATGAGCAGTTCTTC.